The 18 T cell receptor beta chains below were found in one sample sequenced in a study of blood T cell repertoires in COVID-19. Produced via immunoSEQ multiplex PCR; TCRdb's table is partial and in-frame only. The sample lists around 200,000 clones, 80% to 90% seen once, with around 2.5% in the top ten. Sequences were obtained from peripheral blood. The receptor set was obtained from a woman aged 40 to 50 with active or convalescent COVID-19.

This clone was counted a few times. This rearrangement joins TRBV10-2 to TRBJ2-7, with TRBD2 identical over 7 bases. This CDR3 has 13 residues. The J segment lost 3 bases and the V segment lost 6 bases, leaving 5 bases of the junction unmatched. The germline V gene encodes CDR1 WSHSY and CDR2 SAAADI. CDR3 bases: TGCGCCAGCAGCTCAACTAGCGACTACGAGCAGTACTTC. As protein: CASSSTSDYEQYF.

The sample holds one count of this clone. The chain uses TRBV12-3 or TRBV12-4 and TRBJ1-2, with 9 positions matching TRBD1. The CDR3 is 12 amino acids. With V trimmed by 6 bases and J by 6 bases, 2 bases remained unmatched. The CDR3 DNA reads TGTGCCAGCAGCTGGGACAGGGATGGCTACACCTTC. Amino acids: CASSWDRDGYTF.

The chain employs TRBV4-1 and TRBJ2-3; TRBD2 agrees at 15 bases. The germline V gene encodes CDR1 MGHRA and CDR2 YSYEKL. J lost 0 bases, V lost 1 base, and 5 bases had no gene match. This CDR3 spans 19 amino acids. Here the CDR3 DNA reads TGCGCCAGCAGCCAAGGAGGACTAGCGGGGGGGCGGAGCACAGATACGCAGTATTTT. This codes for CASSQGGLAGGRSTDTQYF.

This chain uses TRBV5-6 with TRBJ2-1; D is uncertain. Looked up from germline, CDR1 is SGHDT and CDR2 is YYEEEE. CDR3 size: 13 residues. V lost 2 bases, J lost 5 bases, and 8 bases lay in between. CDR3 protein: CASSLVRNNEQFF. The CDR3 bases are TGTGCCAGCAGCTTAGTGCGGAACAATGAGCAGTTCTTC.

The chain links TRBV4-1 to TRBJ1-4, with D uncertain. Germline assignment: CDR1 MGHRA and CDR2 YSYEKL. Trimming shortened V by 4 bases and J by 8 bases, and 14 bases separated the two germline ends. CDR3 length: 14 residues. The CDR3 sequence: CASSRRSVWEKLFF. CDR3 DNA: TGCGCCAGCAGCCGACGAAGCGTCTGGGAAAAACTGTTTTTT.

This clone was observed a handful of times. The V gene is TRBV6-5, the J gene TRBJ1-2; D is possibly TRBD1 (5 bases). Trimming removed 2 bases from V and 8 bases from J, with 18 bases in between. Germline-derived CDR1 and CDR2 are MNHEY and SVGAGI. The CDR3 spans 15 residues. DNA of the CDR3: TGTGCCAGCAGTTACGCCGGGACCTCGGCGGGAGGCTACACCTTC. It yields the protein CASSYAGTSAGGYTF.

CDR3 coding DNA: TGTGCCAGCAGCTTAACGCCTAGGACAGGGAATGAAAAACTGTTTTTT. Encoded protein: CASSLTPRTGNEKLFF. The gene calls are TRBV7-6 and TRBJ1-4; 8 positions match TRBD1. Germline V CDR1 and CDR2: SGHVS, FNYEAQ. CDR3 size: 16 residues. Losses at the gene ends were 2 bases for V and 5 bases for J; bases not matched to a gene: 7.

The chain combines TRBV19 with TRBJ2-4; 9 nucleotides agree with TRBD1. The CDR3 covers 15 residues. V gave up 7 bases and J gave up 4 bases; unmatched junction bases: 8. CDR1 and CDR2 (germline): LNHDA, SQIVND (reference sequence). The CDR3 DNA follows: TGTGCCAGTACCGAAAAGGGACAGGGTAAAAACATTCAGTACTTC. Translated: CASTEKGQGKNIQYF.

The chain joins TRBV11-3 to TRBJ1-1; possible D gene TRBD1, 6 bases. The germline V and J ends were trimmed by 0 bases and 0 bases, with 8 bases remaining between them. Germline V gene lookup returns CDR1 SGHNT and CDR2 YENEEA. This CDR3 region has 15 residues. The CDR3 spells CASSLDGGLNTEAFF. In DNA form, the CDR3 reads TGTGCCAGCAGCTTAGATGGGGGCTTGAACACTGAAGCTTTCTTT. The entire variable domain, with the rest obtained from reference TRBV11-3 and TRBJ1-1, is as follows: EAGVVQSPRYKIIEKKQPVAFWCNPISGHNTLYWYLQNLGQGPELLIRYENEEAVDDSQLPKDRFSAERLKGVDSTLKIQPAELGDSAVYLCASSLDGGLNTEAFFGQGTRLTVV.

This clone was seen a few times. Distinct nucleotide sequences in the sample also encode this CDR3. The gene calls are TRBV24-1 and TRBJ2-1; 14 bases map to TRBD2. With V trimmed by 4 bases and J by 4 bases, 8 bases remained unmatched. The CDR3 length is 18 residues. Germline assignment: CDR1 KGHDR and CDR2 SFDVKD. The CDR3 region has the DNA TGTGCCACCAGTGACTCGACTAGCGGGAGGGCAGGGTACAATGAGCAGTTCTTC. Its translation: CATSDSTSGRAGYNEQFF.

This chain links TRBV19 with TRBJ1-3; 8 bases are shared with TRBD1. The germline CDR1 and CDR2 sequences are LNHDA and SQIVND (reference sequence). This CDR3 has 15 residues. V trimming: 7 bases; J trimming: 1 base; junction bases outside the gene matches: 6. The CDR3 DNA reads TGTGCCAGTAATGACAGGGGATCGTCTGGAAACACCATATATTTT. Protein: CASNDRGSSGNTIYF.

This sequence joins TRBV4-1 and TRBJ2-1, with D possibly being TRBD2 (5 bases). The CDR3 runs 15 residues. V lost 1 base to trimming and J lost 8 bases, with 15 bases between them. Germline CDR1 reads MGHRA; CDR2 reads YSYEKL. The CDR3 spells CASSQVSLGGDEQFF. Written as DNA, the CDR3 is TGCGCCAGCAGCCAAGTCAGCCTCGGAGGAGATGAGCAGTTCTTC.

V gene TRBV11-3 combines with J gene TRBJ2-3; D not resolved. The ends were cut back, 0 bases at V and 6 bases at J, with 10 bases in the middle. The CDR3 spans 14 residues. Germline CDR1 and CDR2: SGHNT and YENEEA. The CDR3: CASSLDQFADTQYF. Here the CDR3 DNA reads TGTGCCAGCAGCTTAGATCAGTTCGCTGATACGCAGTATTTT.

The chain recombines TRBV28 with TRBJ2-5, with a possible D match to TRBD1 (5 bases). Per germline, CDR1 MDHEN and CDR2 SYDVKM. The CDR3 runs to 17 residues. Trimming removed 8 bases from V and 2 bases from J, with 24 bases in between. CDR3 sequence: CASSSWGGTVTQETQYF. The CDR3 DNA reads as TGTGCCAGCTCGTCCTGGGGCGGTACAGTGACACAAGAGACCCAGTACTTC.

The genes are TRBV29-1 and TRBJ2-1, with D unclear. This CDR3 comprises 15 residues. Trimming took off 4 bases at V and 9 bases at J, with 22 bases between the two ends. Per the germline V gene, CDR1 is SQVTM and CDR2 is ANQGSEA. CDR3 residues: CSVAELAYTNGEQFF. In DNA, the CDR3 is TGCAGCGTTGCGGAGTTGGCCTACACTAACGGTGAGCAGTTCTTC.

This clone appeared a few times. V gene TRBV13 combines with J gene TRBJ1-6; no firm D call. Per germline, CDR1 PRHDT and CDR2 FYEKMQ (reference sequence). V lost 5 bases, J lost 5 bases, and 4 bases lay in between. This CDR3 region has 12 residues. The CDR3 nucleotides are TGTGCCAGCAGCCTCCATAATTCACCCCTCCACTTT. Translated, it gives CASSLHNSPLHF.

The V and J genes are TRBV5-6 and TRBJ1-1; tentatively, D is TRBD1 (5 bases). This CDR3 has 12 residues. Between the trimmed V and J ends, which lost 4 bases and 3 bases, there was a span of 7 bases. CDR1 and CDR2 from the germline V gene are SGHDT and YYEEEE. CDR3 protein: CASSRQYTEAFF. The CDR3 nucleotides read TGTGCCAGCAGCCGACAGTACACTGAAGCTTTCTTT.

The rearrangement uses TRBV7-2 and TRBJ1-2; 7 positions agree with TRBD1. The CDR3 length is 15 residues. Germline V gene lookup returns CDR1 SGHTA and CDR2 FQGNSA. V shed 0 bases, J shed 4 bases, and the junction held 5 bases outside the gene matches. This CDR3 reads CASSLAGGQFYGYTF. The CDR3 bases are TGTGCCAGCAGCTTAGCAGGGGGACAGTTCTATGGCTACACCTTC.